This TCR beta chain derives from a study of patients and donors after allogeneic stem cell transplantation. TCRdb used MiXCR to reprocess the RT-PCR reads, holding one entry per CDR3 protein. The sample yields some 880,000 distinct CDR3 sequences, approximately 18% seen once. The CDR3 has 16 amino acids. Germline CDR1 reads LGHDT; CDR2 reads YNNKEL (reference sequence). The V gene end was trimmed by 2 bases and the J gene end by 2 bases; junction bases not matched to a gene: 5. V and J are TRBV3-1 and TRBJ2-1, with 8 bases fitting TRBD2. Sequences were obtained from blood, either unsorted or a sorted T cell fraction (not recorded which). This clonotype was sampled from a human donor who was either an allogeneic HSCT recipient or a stem cell or donor lymphocyte infusion donor (not recorded which). It is not recorded whose cells these are; they may come from a transplant donor. The CDR3 is CASSQSGLGAYNEQFF. Here the CDR3 DNA reads TGTGCCAGCAGCCAATCGGGACTAGGGGCCTACAATGAGCAGTTCTTC.